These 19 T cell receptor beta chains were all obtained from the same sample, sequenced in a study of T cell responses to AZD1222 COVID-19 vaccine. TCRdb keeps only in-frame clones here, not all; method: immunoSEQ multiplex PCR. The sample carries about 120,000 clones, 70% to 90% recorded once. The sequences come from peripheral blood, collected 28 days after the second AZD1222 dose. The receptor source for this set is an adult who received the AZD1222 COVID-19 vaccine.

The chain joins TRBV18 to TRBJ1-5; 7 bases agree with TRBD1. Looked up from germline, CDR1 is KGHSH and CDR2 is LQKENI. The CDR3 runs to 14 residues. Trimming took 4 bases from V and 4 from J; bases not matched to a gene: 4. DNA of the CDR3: TGTGCCAGCTCACTGGGACAGCCAAATCAGCCCCAGCATTTT. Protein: CASSLGQPNQPQHF.

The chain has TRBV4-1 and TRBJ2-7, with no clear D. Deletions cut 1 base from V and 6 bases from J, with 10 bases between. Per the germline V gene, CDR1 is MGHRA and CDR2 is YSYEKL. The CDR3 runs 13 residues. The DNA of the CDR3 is TGCGCCAGCAGCCAAGGTTCAGTCCGCGAGCAGTACTTC. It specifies CASSQGSVREQYF.

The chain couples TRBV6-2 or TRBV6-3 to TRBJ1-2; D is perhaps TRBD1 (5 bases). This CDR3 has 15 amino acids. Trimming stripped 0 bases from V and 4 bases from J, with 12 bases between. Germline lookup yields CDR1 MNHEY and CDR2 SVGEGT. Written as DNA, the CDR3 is TGTGCCAGCAGTTACTCTGGGGGTTCGGGCTATGGCTACACCTTC. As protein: CASSYSGGSGYGYTF.

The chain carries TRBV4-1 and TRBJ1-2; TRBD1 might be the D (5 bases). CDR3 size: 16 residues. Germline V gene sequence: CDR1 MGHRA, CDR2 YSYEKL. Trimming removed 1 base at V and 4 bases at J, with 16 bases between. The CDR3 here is CASSQGVRGTVYGYTF. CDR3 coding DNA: TGCGCCAGCAGCCAAGGAGTTCGAGGGACTGTCTATGGCTACACCTTC.

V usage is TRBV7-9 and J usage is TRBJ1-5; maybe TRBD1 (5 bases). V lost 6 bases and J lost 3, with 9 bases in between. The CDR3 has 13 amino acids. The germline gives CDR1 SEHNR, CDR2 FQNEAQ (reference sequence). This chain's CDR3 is CASSRTINQPQHF. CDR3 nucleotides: TGTGCCAGCAGTAGGACAATCAATCAGCCCCAGCATTTT.

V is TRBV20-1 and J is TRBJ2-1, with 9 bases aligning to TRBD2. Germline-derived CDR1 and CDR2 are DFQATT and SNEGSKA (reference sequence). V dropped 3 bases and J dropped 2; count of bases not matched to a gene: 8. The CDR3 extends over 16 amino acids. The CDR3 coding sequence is TGCAGTGCTAGTCGGGCGACTAGCGGTGCCTACAATGAGCAGTTCTTC. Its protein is CSASRATSGAYNEQFF.

The DNA of the CDR3 is TGCGCCAGCAGCCAAGCCTCGATCGGGGGGTCCTACGAGCAGTACTTC. This translates into CASSQASIGGSYEQYF. The chain combines TRBV4-1 with TRBJ2-7; 7 positions match TRBD2. The V segment lost 1 base and the J segment 1 base; nucleotides outside the gene matches: 7. This CDR3 region has 16 residues. The V gene's germline CDR1 is MGHRA and CDR2 YSYEKL.

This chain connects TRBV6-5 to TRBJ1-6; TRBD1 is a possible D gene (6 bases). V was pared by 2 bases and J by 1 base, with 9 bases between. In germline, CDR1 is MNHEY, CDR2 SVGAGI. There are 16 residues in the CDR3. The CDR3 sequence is CASSYTGQSYNSPLHF. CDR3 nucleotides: TGTGCCAGCAGTTACACTGGACAGTCCTATAATTCACCCCTCCACTTT.

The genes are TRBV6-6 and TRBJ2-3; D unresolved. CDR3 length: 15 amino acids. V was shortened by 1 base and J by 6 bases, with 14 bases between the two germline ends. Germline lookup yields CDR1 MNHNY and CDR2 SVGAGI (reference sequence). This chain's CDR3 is CASSYFGPVEDTQYF. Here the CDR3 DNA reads TGTGCCAGCAGTTACTTCGGACCCGTCGAGGATACGCAGTATTTT.

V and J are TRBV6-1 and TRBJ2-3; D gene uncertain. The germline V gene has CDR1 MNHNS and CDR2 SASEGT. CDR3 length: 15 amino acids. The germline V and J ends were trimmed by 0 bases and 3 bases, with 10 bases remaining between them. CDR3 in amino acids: CASSEAVVGTDTQYF. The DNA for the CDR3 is TGTGCCAGCAGTGAAGCCGTCGTGGGAACAGATACGCAGTATTTT.

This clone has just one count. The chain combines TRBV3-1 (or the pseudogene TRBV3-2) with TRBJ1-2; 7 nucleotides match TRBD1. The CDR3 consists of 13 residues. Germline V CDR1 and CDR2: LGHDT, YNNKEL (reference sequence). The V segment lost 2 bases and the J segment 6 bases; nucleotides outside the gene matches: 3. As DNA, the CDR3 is TGTGCCAGCAGCCAACGACAGGGCCATGGCTACACCTTC. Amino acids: CASSQRQGHGYTF.

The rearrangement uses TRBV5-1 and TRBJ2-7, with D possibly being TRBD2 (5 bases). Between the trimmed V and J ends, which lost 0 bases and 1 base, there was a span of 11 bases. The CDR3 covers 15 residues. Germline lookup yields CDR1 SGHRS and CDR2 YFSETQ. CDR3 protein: CASSLETTGSYEQYF. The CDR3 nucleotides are TGCGCCAGCAGCTTGGAGACTACGGGGTCCTACGAGCAGTACTTC.

CDR3 sequence: CASSFPGQGSYNSPLHF. The CDR3 DNA reads as TGTGCCAGCAGCTTCCCCGGACAGGGTTCCTATAATTCACCCCTCCACTTT. J is TRBJ1-6 and V is TRBV5-4, with 8 bases fitting TRBD1. The CDR3 covers 17 residues. Trimming cost V 2 bases and J 1 base; bases outside gene matches: 5. Germline-derived CDR1 and CDR2 are SGHNT and YYREEE (reference sequence).

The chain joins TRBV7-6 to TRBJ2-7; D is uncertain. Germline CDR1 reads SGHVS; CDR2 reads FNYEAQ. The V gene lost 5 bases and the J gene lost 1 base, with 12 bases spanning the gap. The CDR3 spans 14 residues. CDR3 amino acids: CASSKLHGSYEQYF. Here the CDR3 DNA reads TGTGCCAGCAGCAAATTACATGGTTCCTACGAGCAGTACTTC.

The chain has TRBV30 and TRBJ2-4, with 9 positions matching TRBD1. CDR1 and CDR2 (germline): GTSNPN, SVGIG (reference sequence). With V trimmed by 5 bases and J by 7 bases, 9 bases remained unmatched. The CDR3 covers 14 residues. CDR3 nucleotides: TGTGCCTGGGGGAGGACAGGGGTTCGCAACATTCAGTACTTC. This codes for CAWGRTGVRNIQYF.

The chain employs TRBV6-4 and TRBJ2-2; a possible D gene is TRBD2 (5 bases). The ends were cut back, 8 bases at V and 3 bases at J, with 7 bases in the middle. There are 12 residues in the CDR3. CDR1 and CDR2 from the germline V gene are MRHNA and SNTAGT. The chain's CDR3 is CASQDYTGELFF. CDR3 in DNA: TGTGCCAGCCAGGACTACACCGGGGAGCTGTTTTTT.

The CDR3 DNA follows: TGTGCCAGCAGCCGAGACGCATGGGGGGTTTTCCAATCCCTGCAGTACACTGAAGCTTTCTTT. Residues: CASSRDAWGVFQSLQYTEAFF. V usage is TRBV7-8 and J usage is TRBJ1-1; TRBD1 is a possible D gene (5 bases). Looked up from germline, CDR1 is SGHVS and CDR2 is FQNEAQ. Trimming cost V 5 bases and J 3 bases, with 34 bases left between them. The CDR3 length is 21 residues.

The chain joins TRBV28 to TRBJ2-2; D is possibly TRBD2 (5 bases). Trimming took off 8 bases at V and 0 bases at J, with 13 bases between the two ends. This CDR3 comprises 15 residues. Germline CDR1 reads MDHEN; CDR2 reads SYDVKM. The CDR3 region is CASHEGSANTGELFF. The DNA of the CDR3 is TGTGCCAGCCATGAAGGTAGCGCGAACACCGGGGAGCTGTTTTTT.

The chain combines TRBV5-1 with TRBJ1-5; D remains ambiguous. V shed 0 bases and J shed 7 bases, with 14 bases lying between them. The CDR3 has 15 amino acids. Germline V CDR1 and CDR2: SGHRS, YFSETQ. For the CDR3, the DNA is TGCGCCAGCAGCTTGGAGGACGGAAGAAGACAGCCCCAGCATTTT. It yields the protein CASSLEDGRRQPQHF.